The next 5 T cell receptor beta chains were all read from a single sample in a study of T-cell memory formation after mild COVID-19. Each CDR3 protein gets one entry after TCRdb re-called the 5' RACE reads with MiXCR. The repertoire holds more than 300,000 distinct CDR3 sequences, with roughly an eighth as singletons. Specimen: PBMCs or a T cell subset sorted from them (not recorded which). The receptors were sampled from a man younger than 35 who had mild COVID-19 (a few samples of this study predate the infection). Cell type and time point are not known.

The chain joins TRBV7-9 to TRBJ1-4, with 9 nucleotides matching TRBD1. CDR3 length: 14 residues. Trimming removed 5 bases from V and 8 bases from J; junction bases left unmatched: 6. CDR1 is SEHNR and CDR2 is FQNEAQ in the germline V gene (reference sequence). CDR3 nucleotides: TGTGCCAGCAGCAAGGGACAGGGTTTCGAAAAACTGTTTTTT. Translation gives CASSKGQGFEKLFF.

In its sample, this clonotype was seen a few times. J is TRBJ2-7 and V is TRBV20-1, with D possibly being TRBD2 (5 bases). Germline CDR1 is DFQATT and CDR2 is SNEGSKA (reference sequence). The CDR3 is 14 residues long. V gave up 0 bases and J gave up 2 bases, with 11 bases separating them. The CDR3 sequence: CSAREGAQTYEQYF. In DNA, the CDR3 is TGCAGTGCTAGAGAGGGAGCGCAAACCTACGAGCAGTACTTC.

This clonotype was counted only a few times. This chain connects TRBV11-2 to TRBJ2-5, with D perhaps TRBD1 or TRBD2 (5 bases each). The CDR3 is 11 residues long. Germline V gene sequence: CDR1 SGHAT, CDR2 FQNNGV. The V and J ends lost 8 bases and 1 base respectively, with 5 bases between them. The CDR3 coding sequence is TGTGCCAGCGGGACCCAAGAGACCCAGTACTTC. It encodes CASGTQETQYF.

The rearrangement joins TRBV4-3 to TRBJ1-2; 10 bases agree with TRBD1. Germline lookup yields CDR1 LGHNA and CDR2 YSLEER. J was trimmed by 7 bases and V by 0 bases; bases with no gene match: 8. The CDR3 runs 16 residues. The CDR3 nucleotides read TGCGCCAGCAGCCAAGAACCCCGGGACAGGGGAAGTGGCTACACCTTC. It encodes CASSQEPRDRGSGYTF.

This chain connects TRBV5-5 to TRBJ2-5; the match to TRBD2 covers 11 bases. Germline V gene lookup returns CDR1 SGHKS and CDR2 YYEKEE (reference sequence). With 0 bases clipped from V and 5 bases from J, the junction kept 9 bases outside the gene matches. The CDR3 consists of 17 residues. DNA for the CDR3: TGTGCCAGCAGCTTGGATCCTCTAGCGGGAGGTTTTGAGACCCAGTACTTC. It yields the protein CASSLDPLAGGFETQYF.